This entry lists 12 T cell receptor beta chains sequenced from one sample in a study of OX40 agonist ivuxolimab in advanced cancers. The assay was immunoSEQ multiplex PCR, and TCRdb's table has in-frame clones only and misses some. The repertoire holds approximately 84,000 clones, with roughly 94% as singletons. The source material was CD4+ or CD8+ T cells sorted from blood, sampled in a trial of the OX40 agonist ivuxolimab. The receptors stem from an adult with an advanced solid tumor such as melanoma, head and neck, liver or kidney cancer.

This clone was observed a single time. The chain carries TRBV9 and TRBJ2-7; 7 nucleotides match TRBD2. J gave up 2 bases and V 0 bases, and 5 bases lay outside the gene matches. The CDR3 runs 15 residues. Looked up from germline, CDR1 is SGDLS and CDR2 is YYNGEE. Here the CDR3 reads CASSVGVGGTYEQYF. The CDR3 coding sequence is TGTGCCAGCAGCGTAGGGGTGGGAGGGACCTACGAGCAGTACTTC.

The chain joins TRBV27 to TRBJ1-5; a possible D gene is TRBD1 (5 bases). V was trimmed by 8 bases and J by 7 bases, leaving 15 bases between them. The CDR3 runs to 13 residues. Per the germline V gene, CDR1 is MNHEY and CDR2 is SMNVEV (reference sequence). The CDR3 coding sequence is TGTGCCAGCGCCGGGTGGTCAGGGCAGCCCCAGCATTTT. It translates to CASAGWSGQPQHF.

V gene TRBV4-1 combines with J gene TRBJ1-6; TRBD1 might be the D (6 bases). Looked up from germline, CDR1 is MGHRA and CDR2 is YSYEKL. Trimming removed 1 base from V and 6 bases from J, with 10 bases in between. The CDR3 totals 15 residues. Written as DNA, the CDR3 is TGCGCCAGCAGCCAAGTAGGGGGGACTAATTCACCCCTCCACTTT. It specifies CASSQVGGTNSPLHF.

The gene calls are TRBV7-9 and TRBJ1-2; D not certain. The V gene's germline CDR1 is SEHNR and CDR2 FQNEAQ (reference sequence). The V gene lost 4 bases and the J gene lost 4 bases, with 13 bases spanning the gap. There are 14 residues in the CDR3. CDR3 loop: CASSSVRPVYGYTF. CDR3 DNA sequence: TGTGCCAGCAGCTCCGTTAGGCCCGTCTATGGCTACACCTTC.

This clone was recorded only once. The chain has TRBV6-6 and TRBJ1-1; TRBD1 might be the D (5 bases). Germline CDR1 is MNHNY and CDR2 is SVGAGI (reference sequence). V lost 0 bases and J 1 base, leaving 9 bases between the germline ends. The CDR3 consists of 15 residues. The CDR3 nucleotides are TGTGCCAGCAGTTACTCACCAGGGTCGAACACTGAAGCTTTCTTT. As protein: CASSYSPGSNTEAFF.

The chain carries TRBV19 and TRBJ1-5; D is ambiguous. V shed 3 bases and J shed 0 bases, with 15 bases lying between them. CDR3 length: 17 amino acids. CDR1 LNHDA and CDR2 SQIVND come from the germline V gene (reference sequence). CDR3 loop: CASSIPIGRSSNQPQHF. The DNA of the CDR3 is TGTGCCAGTAGTATCCCAATCGGACGTTCTAGCAATCAGCCCCAGCATTTT.

In the case of this clone: Germline and junction disagree at one end, which may indicate a read error. The chain has TRBV5-4 and TRBJ1-1, with 7 nucleotides matching TRBD1. The CDR3 has 14 residues. Germline CDR1 is SGHNT and CDR2 is YYREEE (reference sequence). The CDR3 sequence is CASSSSTGHFNPRF. In nucleotides, the CDR3 is TGTGCCAGCAGCTCCTCGACAGGGCACTTTAACCCACGTTTT.

The V call is TRBV2, the J call TRBJ1-3, with D unresolved. The V gene lost 3 bases and the J gene lost 0 bases, with 6 bases spanning the gap. From germline, CDR1 is SNHLY and CDR2 FYNNEI. The CDR3 covers 14 residues. The CDR3 DNA follows: TGTGCCAGCAGTGAGGGTTTCTCTGGAAACACCATATATTTT. It translates to CASSEGFSGNTIYF.

The chain couples TRBV6-5 to TRBJ2-3; D remains unclear. This CDR3 spans 15 amino acids. Germline values: CDR1 MNHEY, CDR2 SVGAGI. Trimming stripped 6 bases from V and 1 base from J, with 14 bases between. CDR3 region: CASRLSIYRTDTQYF. CDR3 in DNA: TGTGCCAGCAGGCTCTCAATCTATCGCACAGATACGCAGTATTTT.

The chain has TRBV2 and TRBJ1-2, with D hard to call. The CDR3 is 13 residues long. The V and J ends lost 4 bases and 3 bases respectively, with 9 bases between them. The germline gives CDR1 SNHLY, CDR2 FYNNEI. CDR3 sequence: CASSGAEDYGYTF. DNA of the CDR3: TGTGCCAGCAGTGGGGCGGAGGACTATGGCTACACCTTC.

The chain is built from TRBV6-1 and TRBJ1-1; D perhaps matches TRBD1 (6 bases). The CDR3 is 14 residues long. The V end lost 3 bases, the J end lost 1 base, and 9 bases lay between the germline ends. CDR1 and CDR2 (germline): MNHNS, SASEGT. In nucleotides, the CDR3 is TGTGCCAGCAGTGACTTAGGGGGGAACACTGAAGCTTTCTTT. It specifies CASSDLGGNTEAFF.

In DNA form, the CDR3 reads TGTGCCAGCAGTTACTCCGGAGGGAAATCCGGGGAGGGCTACACCTTC. Translation gives CASSYSGGKSGEGYTF. The genes are TRBV6-5 and TRBJ1-2, with D uncertain. Germline loops: CDR1 MNHEY, CDR2 SVGAGI. The CDR3 is made up of 16 amino acids. Trimming took 0 bases from V and 8 from J, leaving 19 bases between them.